This T cell receptor (beta chain) is drawn from a study of blood T cell repertoires in COVID-19. The germline V gene encodes CDR1 LGHDT and CDR2 YNNKEL (reference sequence). J was trimmed by 3 bases and V by 3 bases; bases with no gene match: 2. The CDR3 extends over 14 amino acids. Repertoires were generated with immunoSEQ multiplex PCR, while TCRdb's copy carries only in-frame clones and drops some. Among 200,000 to 250,000 clones listed, 84% were seen once. The V call is TRBV3-1 (or the pseudogene TRBV3-2), the J call TRBJ2-5, with 9 bases matching TRBD2. Source material: peripheral blood. This sequence originates from a woman of 80 years or more with COVID-19, enrolled during active disease. CDR3 bases: TGTGCCAGCAGCCATCGCGGGGGGGAAGAGACCCAGTACTTC. Its translation is CASSHRGGEETQYF.